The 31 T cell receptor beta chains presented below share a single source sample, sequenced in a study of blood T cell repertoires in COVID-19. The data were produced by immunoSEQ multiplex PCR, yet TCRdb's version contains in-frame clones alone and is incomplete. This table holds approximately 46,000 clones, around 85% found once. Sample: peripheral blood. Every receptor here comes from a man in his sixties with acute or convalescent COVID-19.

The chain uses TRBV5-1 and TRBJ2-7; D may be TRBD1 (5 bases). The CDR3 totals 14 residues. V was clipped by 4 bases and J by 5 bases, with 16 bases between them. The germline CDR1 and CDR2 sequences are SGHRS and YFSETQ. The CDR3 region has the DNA TGCGCCAGCAGCCCTCAGGGTGACGGCGACGAGCAGTACTTC. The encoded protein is CASSPQGDGDEQYF. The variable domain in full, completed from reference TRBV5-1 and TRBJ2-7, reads KAGVTQTPRYLIKTRGQQVTLSCSPISGHRSVSWYQQTPGQGLQFLFEYFSETQRNKGNFPGRFSGRQFSNSRSEMNVSTLELGDSALYLCASSPQGDGDEQYFGPGTRLTVT.

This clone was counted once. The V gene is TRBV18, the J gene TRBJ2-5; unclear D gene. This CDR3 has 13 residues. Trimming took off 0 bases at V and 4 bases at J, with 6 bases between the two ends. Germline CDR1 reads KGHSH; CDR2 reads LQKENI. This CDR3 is CASSPPSTETQYF. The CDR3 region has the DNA TGTGCCAGCTCACCACCATCTACAGAGACCCAGTACTTC.

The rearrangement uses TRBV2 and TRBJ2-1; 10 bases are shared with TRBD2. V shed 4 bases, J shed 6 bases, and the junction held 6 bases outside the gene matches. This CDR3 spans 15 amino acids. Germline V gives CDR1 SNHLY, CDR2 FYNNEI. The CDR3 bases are TGTGCCAGCAGTGCAGCGGGAGGGCCGGGCAATGAGCAGTTCTTC. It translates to CASSAAGGPGNEQFF.

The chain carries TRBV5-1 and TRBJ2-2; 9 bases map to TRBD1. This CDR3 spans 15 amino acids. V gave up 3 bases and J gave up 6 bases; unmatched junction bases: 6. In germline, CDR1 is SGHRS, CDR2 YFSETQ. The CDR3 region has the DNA TGCGCCAGCAGCTGGGGACAGGGTGGCGCCGGGGAGCTGTTTTTT. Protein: CASSWGQGGAGELFF.

The CDR3 DNA is TGTGCCAGCAGCCAAGGTTTCGCCCCCGGCGGTGGCTACACCTTC. Translation: CASSQGFAPGGGYTF. V usage is TRBV3-1 (or the pseudogene TRBV3-2) and J usage is TRBJ1-2; no clear D gene. The CDR3 contains 15 residues. Germline loops: CDR1 LGHDT, CDR2 YNNKEL (reference sequence). V lost 1 base and J 7 bases, leaving 16 bases between the germline ends.

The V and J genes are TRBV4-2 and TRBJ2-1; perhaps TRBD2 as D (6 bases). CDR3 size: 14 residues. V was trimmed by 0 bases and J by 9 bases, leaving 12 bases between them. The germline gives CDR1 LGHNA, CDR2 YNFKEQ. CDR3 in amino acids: CASSQDAAGLEQFF. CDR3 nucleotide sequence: TGTGCCAGCAGCCAAGATGCGGCGGGACTTGAGCAGTTCTTC.

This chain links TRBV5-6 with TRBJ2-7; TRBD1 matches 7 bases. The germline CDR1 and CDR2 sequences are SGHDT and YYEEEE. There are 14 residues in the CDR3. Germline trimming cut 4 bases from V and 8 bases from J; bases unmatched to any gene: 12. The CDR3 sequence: CASSKAAGTVQQYF. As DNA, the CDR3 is TGTGCCAGCAGCAAAGCCGCCGGGACAGTCCAGCAGTACTTC.

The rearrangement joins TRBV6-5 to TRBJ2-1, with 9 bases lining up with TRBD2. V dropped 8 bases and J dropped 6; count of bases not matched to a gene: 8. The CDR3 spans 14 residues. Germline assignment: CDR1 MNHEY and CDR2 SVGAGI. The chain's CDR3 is CASALSGSFNEQFF. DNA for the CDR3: TGTGCCAGCGCCCTTAGCGGGAGTTTCAATGAGCAGTTCTTC.

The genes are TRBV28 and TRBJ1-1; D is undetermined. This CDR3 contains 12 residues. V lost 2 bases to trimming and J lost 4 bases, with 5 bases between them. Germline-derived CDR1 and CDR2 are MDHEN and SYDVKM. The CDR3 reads CASSLGLTEAFF. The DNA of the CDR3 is TGTGCCAGCAGTTTAGGACTCACTGAAGCTTTCTTT.

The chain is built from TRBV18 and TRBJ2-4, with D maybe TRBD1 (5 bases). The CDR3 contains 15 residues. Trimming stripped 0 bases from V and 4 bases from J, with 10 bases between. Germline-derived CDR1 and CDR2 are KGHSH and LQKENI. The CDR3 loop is CASSPPVAGKNIQYF. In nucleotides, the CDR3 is TGTGCCAGCTCACCACCGGTGGCAGGGAAAAACATTCAGTACTTC.

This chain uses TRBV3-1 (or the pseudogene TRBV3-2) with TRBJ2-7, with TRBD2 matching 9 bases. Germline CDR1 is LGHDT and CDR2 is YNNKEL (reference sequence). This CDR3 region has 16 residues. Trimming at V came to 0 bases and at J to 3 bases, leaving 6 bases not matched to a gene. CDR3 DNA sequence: TGTGCCAGCAGCCAAGAGCCGGGACTAGCTAGCTACGAGCAGTACTTC. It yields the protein CASSQEPGLASYEQYF.

The CDR3 sequence: CSARTSGSYEQYF. CDR3 nucleotide sequence: TGCAGCGCCCGGACTAGCGGGTCCTACGAGCAGTACTTC. The rearrangement joins TRBV29-1 to TRBJ2-7; 11 bases agree with TRBD2. CDR1 and CDR2 (germline): SQVTM, ANQGSEA. Germline trimming cut 7 bases from V and 1 base from J; bases unmatched to any gene: 3. This CDR3 has 13 amino acids.

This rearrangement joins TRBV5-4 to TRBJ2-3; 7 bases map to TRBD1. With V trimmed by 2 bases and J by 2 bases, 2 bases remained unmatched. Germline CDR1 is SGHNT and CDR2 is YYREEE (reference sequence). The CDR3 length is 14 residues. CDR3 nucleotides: TGTGCCAGCAGCTTCGACAGGGTCACAGATACGCAGTATTTT. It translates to CASSFDRVTDTQYF.

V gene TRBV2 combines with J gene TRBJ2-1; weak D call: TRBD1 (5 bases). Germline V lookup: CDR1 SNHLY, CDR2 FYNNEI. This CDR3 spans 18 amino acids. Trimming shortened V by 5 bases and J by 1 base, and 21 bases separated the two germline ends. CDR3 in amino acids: CASSPYGAKVLSYNEQFF. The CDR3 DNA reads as TGTGCCAGCAGTCCTTATGGGGCCAAGGTCCTGTCCTACAATGAGCAGTTCTTC.

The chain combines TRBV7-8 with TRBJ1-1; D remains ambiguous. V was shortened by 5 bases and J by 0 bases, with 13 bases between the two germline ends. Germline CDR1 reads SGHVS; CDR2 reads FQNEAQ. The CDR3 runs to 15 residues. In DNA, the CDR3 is TGTGCCAGCAGCGCGTTTGGGCAGGTGAACACTGAAGCTTTCTTT. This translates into CASSAFGQVNTEAFF.

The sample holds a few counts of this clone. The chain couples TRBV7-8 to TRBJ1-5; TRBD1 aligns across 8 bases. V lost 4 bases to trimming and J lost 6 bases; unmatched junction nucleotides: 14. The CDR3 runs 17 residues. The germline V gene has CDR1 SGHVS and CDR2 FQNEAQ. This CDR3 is CASSSRQGYSFGQPQHF. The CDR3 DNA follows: TGTGCCAGCAGCTCGCGACAGGGGTACTCCTTCGGTCAGCCCCAGCATTTT.

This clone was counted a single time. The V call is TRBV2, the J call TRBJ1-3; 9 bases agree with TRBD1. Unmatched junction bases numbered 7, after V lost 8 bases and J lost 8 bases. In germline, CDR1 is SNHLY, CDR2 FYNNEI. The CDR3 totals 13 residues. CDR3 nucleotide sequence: TGTGCCAGCTTGGAGGACAGGGGCTACACCATATATTTT. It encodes CASLEDRGYTIYF.

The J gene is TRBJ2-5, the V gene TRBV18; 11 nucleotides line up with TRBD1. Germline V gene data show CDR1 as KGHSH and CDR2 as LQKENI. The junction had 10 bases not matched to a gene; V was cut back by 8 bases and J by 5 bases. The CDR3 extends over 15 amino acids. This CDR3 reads CASQLRTGGGETQYF. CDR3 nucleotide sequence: TGTGCCAGCCAGCTGAGGACAGGGGGCGGTGAGACCCAGTACTTC. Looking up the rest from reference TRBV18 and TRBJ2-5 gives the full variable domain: NAGVMQNPRHLVRRRGQEARLRCSPMKGHSHVYWYRQLPEEGLKFMVYLQKENIIDESGMPKERFSAEFPKEGPSILRIQQVVRGDSAAYFCASQLRTGGGETQYFGPGTRLLVL.

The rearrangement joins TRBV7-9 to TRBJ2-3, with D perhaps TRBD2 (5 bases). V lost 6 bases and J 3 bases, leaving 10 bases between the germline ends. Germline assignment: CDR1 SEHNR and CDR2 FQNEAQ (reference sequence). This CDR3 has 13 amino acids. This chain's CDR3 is CASSEGTTDTQYF. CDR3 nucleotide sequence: TGTGCCAGCAGTGAGGGCACGACAGATACGCAGTATTTT.

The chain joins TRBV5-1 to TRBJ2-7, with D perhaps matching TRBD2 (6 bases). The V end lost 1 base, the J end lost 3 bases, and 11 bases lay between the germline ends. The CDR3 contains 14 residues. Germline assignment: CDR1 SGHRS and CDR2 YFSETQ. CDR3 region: CASSLTGLDYEQYF. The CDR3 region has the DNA TGCGCCAGCAGCTTGACGGGACTGGACTACGAGCAGTACTTC.

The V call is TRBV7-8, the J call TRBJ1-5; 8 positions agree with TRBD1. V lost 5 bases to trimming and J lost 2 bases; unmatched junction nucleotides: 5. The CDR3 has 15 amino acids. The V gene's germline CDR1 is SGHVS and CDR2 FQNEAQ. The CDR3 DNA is TGTGCCAGCAGCCCATACAGGGGGGGCAATCAGCCCCAGCATTTT. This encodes CASSPYRGGNQPQHF.

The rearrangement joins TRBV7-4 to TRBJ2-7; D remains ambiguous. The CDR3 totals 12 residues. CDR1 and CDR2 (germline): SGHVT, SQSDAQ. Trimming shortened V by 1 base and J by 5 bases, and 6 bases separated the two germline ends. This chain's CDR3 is CASSLESNEQYF. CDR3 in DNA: TGTGCCAGCAGCTTAGAATCCAACGAGCAGTACTTC.

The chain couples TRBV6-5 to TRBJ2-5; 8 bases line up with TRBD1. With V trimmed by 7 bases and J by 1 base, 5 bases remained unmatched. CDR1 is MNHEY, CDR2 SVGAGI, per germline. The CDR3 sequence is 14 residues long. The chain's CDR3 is CASNLQGAQETQYF. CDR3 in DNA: TGTGCCAGCAATCTCCAGGGGGCCCAAGAGACCCAGTACTTC.

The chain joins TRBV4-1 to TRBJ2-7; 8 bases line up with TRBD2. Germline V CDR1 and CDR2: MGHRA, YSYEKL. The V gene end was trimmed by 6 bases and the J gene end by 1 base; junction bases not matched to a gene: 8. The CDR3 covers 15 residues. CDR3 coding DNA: TGCGCCAGCAGTCTGAGCGGGAGTCTGTCCTACGAGCAGTACTTC. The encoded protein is CASSLSGSLSYEQYF.

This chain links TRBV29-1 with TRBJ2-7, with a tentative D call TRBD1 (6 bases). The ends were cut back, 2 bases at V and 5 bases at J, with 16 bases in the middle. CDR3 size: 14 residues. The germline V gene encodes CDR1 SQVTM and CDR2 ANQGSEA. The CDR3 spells CSVESPQGAHEQYF. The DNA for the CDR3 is TGCAGCGTTGAAAGTCCACAGGGAGCCCACGAGCAGTACTTC.

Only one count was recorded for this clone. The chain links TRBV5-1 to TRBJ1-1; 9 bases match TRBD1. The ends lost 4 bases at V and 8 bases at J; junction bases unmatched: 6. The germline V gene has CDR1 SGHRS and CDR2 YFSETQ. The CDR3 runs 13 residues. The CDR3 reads CASSRRTGDEAFF. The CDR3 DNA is TGCGCCAGCAGCCGGCGGACAGGGGACGAAGCTTTCTTT.

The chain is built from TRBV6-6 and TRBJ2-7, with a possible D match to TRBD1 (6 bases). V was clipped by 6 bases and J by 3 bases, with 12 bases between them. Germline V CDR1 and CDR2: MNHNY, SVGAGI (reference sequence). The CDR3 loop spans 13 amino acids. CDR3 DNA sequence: TGTGCCAGCAGCCCAGGGGTAAACTACGAGCAGTACTTC. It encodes CASSPGVNYEQYF.

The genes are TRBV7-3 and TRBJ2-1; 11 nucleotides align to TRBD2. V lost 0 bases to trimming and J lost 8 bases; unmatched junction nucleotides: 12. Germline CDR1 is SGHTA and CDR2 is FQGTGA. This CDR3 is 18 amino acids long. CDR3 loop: CASSLTNKTSGSRDEQFF. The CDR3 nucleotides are TGTGCCAGCAGCTTAACTAATAAAACTAGCGGGAGTAGAGATGAGCAGTTCTTC.

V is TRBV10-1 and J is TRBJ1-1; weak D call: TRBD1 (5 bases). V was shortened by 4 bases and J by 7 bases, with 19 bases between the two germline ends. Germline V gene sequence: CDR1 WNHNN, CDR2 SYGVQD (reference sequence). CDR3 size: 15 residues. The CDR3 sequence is CASSAGGSVPFEAFF. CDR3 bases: TGCGCCAGCAGTGCGGGGGGATCCGTTCCCTTTGAAGCTTTCTTT.

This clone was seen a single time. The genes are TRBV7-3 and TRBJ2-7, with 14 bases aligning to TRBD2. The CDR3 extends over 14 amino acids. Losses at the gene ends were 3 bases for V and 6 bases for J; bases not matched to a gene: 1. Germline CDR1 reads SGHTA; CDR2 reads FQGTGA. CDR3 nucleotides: TGTGCCAGCAGCTTGGGGACTAGCGGGAGCGAGCAGTACTTC. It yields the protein CASSLGTSGSEQYF. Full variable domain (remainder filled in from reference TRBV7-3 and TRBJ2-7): GAGVSQTPSNKVTEKGKYVELRCDPISGHTALYWYRQSLGQGPEFLIYFQGTGAADDSGLPNDRFFAVRPEGSVSTLKIQRTERGDSAVYLCASSLGTSGSEQYFGPGTRLTVT.

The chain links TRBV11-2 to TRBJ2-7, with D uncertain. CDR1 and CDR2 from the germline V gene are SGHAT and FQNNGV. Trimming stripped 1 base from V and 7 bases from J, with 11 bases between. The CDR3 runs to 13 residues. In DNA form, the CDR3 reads TGTGCCAGCAGCTTAGTCTCCGGGTGGGAGCAGTACTTC. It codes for CASSLVSGWEQYF.